This is a list of T cell receptor beta chains from one sample in a study of regulatory T cells in long-lasting Graves disease. TCRdb re-called the multiplex PCR reads with MiXCR, one entry per CDR3 protein. The sample contains just over 600,000 distinct CDR3 sequences, 16% of which appear only once. This sample also appeared in a second study, on T cells in Graves' hyperthyroidism and ophthalmopathy.

The sample was peripheral blood mononuclear cells (PBMCs), taken at new diagnosis, from a patient treated with antithyroid drugs. These receptor sequences come from a woman aged 25 to 45 with Graves disease. Both conserved end residues are part of each CDR3. D genes are given only for firm matches. Clone size is not always given. Where it is, it says once, few, many or a class for expanded clones.

V	size	D	J	DNA	CDR3
TRBV7-2	many	-	TRBJ2-5	TGTGCCAGCAGGGGGGGGCAGGTCGAGGGGGAGACCCAGTACTTC	CASRGGQVEGETQYF
TRBV28	many	-	TRBJ1-1	TGTGCCAGCAGTCATCAGATGAACACTGAAGCTTTCTTT	CASSHQMNTEAFF
TRBV15	few	-	TRBJ2-3	TGTGCCACCAGCGGAGGGGGGCCCTGGGCAGATACGCAGTATTTT	CATSGGGPWADTQYF
TRBV27	many	-	TRBJ1-1	TGTGCCAGCGTCATGACCGCAGATGCTGGTTCTGAAGCTTTCTTT	CASVMTADAGSEAFF
TRBV6-1	-	-	TRBJ2-5	TGTGCCAGCAGTGTTTCTATGATGGAGACCCAGTACTTC	CASSVSMMETQYF
TRBV24-1	many	TRBD1	TRBJ1-1	TGTGCCACCAGTGATTTGCGGACAGGGGCTGCTTTCTTT	CATSDLRTGAAFF
TRBV7-8	many	TRBD1	TRBJ2-7	TGTGCCAGCAGCCGAACAGGGGCCTCTAGGGAGCAGTACTTC	CASSRTGASREQYF
TRBV14	few	-	TRBJ1-5	TGTGCCAGCAGCCAGTTTGGGGATCAGCCCCAGCATTTT	CASSQFGDQPQHF
TRBV2	many	-	TRBJ2-3	TGTGCCAGCAGTGAAGGAGGCTCTCTGAGGGGCACAGATACGCAGTATTTT	CASSEGGSLRGTDTQYF
TRBV18	few	-	TRBJ2-5	TGTGCCAGCTCACCGGAAGGATCAGGCGAGACCCAGTACTTC	CASSPEGSGETQYF